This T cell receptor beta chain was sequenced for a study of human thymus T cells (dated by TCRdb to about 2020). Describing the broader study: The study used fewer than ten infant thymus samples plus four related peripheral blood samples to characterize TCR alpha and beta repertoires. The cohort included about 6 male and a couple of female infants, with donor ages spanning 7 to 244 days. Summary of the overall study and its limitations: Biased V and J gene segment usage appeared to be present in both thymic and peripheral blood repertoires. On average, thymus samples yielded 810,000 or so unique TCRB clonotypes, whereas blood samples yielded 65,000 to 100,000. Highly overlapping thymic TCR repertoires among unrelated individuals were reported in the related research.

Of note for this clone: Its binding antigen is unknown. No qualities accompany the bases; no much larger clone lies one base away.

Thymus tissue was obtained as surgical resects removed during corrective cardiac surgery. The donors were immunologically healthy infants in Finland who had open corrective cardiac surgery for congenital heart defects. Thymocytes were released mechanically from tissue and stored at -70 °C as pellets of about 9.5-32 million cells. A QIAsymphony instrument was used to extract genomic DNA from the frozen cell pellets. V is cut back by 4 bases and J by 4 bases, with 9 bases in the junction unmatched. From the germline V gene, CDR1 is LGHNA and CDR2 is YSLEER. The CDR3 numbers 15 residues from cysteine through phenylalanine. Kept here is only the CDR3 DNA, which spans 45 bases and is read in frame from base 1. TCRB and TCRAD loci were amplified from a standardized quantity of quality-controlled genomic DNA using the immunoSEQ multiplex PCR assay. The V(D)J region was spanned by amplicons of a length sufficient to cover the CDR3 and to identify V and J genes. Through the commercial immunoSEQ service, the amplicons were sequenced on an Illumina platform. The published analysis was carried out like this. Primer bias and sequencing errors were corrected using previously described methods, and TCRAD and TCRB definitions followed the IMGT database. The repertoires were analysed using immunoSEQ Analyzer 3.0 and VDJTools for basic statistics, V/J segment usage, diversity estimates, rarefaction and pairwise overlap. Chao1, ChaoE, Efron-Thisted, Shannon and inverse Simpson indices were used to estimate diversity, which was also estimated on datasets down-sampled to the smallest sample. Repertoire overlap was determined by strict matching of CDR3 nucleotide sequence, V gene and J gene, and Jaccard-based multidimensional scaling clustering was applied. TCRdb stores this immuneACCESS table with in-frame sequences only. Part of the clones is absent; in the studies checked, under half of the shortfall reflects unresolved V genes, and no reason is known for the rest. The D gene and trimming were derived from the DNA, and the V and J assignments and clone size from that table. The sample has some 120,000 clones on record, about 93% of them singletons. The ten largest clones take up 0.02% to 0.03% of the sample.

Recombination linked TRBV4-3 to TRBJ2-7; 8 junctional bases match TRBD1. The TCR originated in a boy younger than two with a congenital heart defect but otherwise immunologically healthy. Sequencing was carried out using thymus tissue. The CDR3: CASSLKQGERYEQYF. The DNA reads TGCGCCAGCAGCCTTAAACAGGGGGAAAGGTACGAGCAGTACTTC.